A selection of T cell receptor beta chains follows, all from one sample in a study of T cell responses to AZD1222 COVID-19 vaccine. Assay used: immunoSEQ multiplex PCR; TCRdb lists only in-frame clones, some missing. The table lists roughly 140,000 clones, more than 75% of them singletons. This specimen was peripheral blood, taken 28 days after the second AZD1222 dose. These receptors were collected from an adult who received the AZD1222 COVID-19 vaccine. Both conserved end residues are part of each CDR3. Fields, in order: clone size, J gene, D gene, V gene, CDR3 protein, CDR3 DNA. The D gene is left open where the match is weak. Some rows have no size entry. The others give once, few or many, or a class for an expanded clone.

clone_size: few; j_call: TRBJ2-7; d_call: NA; v_call: TRBV25-1; cdr3_aa: CASRRGARVEQYF; cdr3_nt: TGTGCCAGCCGTCGAGGGGCGAGGGTGGAGCAGTACTTC
clone_size: NA; j_call: TRBJ1-1; d_call: NA; v_call: TRBV3-1/TRBV3-2; cdr3_aa: CASSQRGGGTEAFF; cdr3_nt: TGTGCCAGCAGCCAGAGAGGGGGTGGCACTGAAGCTTTCTTT
clone_size: NA; j_call: TRBJ1-1; d_call: NA; v_call: TRBV12-5; cdr3_aa: CASGLEGAGAFF; cdr3_nt: TGTGCTAGTGGTTTGGAAGGGGCTGGAGCTTTCTTT
clone_size: NA; j_call: TRBJ2-3; d_call: TRBD2; v_call: TRBV7-9; cdr3_aa: CASSSGTSGYTDTQYF; cdr3_nt: TGTGCCAGCAGCTCTGGGACTAGCGGATACACAGATACGCAGTATTTT
clone_size: NA; j_call: TRBJ1-1; d_call: NA; v_call: TRBV12-1; cdr3_aa: CASSEGRAAGVEAFF; cdr3_nt: TGTGCCAGCAGTGAGGGAAGGGCCGCGGGAGTTGAAGCTTTCTTT
clone_size: NA; j_call: TRBJ1-5; d_call: NA; v_call: TRBV23-1; cdr3_aa: CASSFPGGGQPQHF; cdr3_nt: TGCGCCAGCTCTTTCCCGGGGGGGGGCCAGCCCCAGCATTTT
clone_size: NA; j_call: TRBJ2-2; d_call: TRBD1; v_call: TRBV7-7; cdr3_aa: CASSLVGTENTGELFF; cdr3_nt: TGTGCTAGCAGCTTAGTTGGGACAGAGAACACCGGGGAGCTGTTTTTT
clone_size: NA; j_call: TRBJ2-5; d_call: NA; v_call: TRBV2; cdr3_aa: CASGYKGRETQYF; cdr3_nt: TGTGCCAGCGGTTATAAGGGTCGGGAGACCCAGTACTTC
clone_size: NA; j_call: TRBJ1-3; d_call: NA; v_call: TRBV6-5; cdr3_aa: CASRFHEGPGNTIYF; cdr3_nt: TGTGCCAGCAGGTTTCACGAGGGGCCTGGAAACACCATATATTTT
clone_size: few; j_call: TRBJ2-3; d_call: NA; v_call: TRBV6-5; cdr3_aa: CASSWDLTDTQYF; cdr3_nt: TGTGCCAGCAGTTGGGACCTCACAGATACGCAGTATTTT
clone_size: NA; j_call: TRBJ2-7; d_call: TRBD2; v_call: TRBV2; cdr3_aa: CASRSGGWEQYF; cdr3_nt: TGTGCCAGCAGGTCGGGAGGATGGGAGCAGTACTTC
clone_size: NA; j_call: TRBJ2-3; d_call: NA; v_call: TRBV28; cdr3_aa: CASPDRFNTQYF; cdr3_nt: TGTGCCAGCCCGGACAGATTTAATACGCAGTATTTT
clone_size: once; j_call: TRBJ2-5; d_call: NA; v_call: TRBV10-3; cdr3_aa: CAIGAQETQYF; cdr3_nt: TGTGCCATCGGGGCTCAAGAGACCCAGTACTTC
clone_size: NA; j_call: TRBJ1-1; d_call: NA; v_call: TRBV12-3/TRBV12-4; cdr3_aa: CASSLGSEKAFF; cdr3_nt: TGTGCCAGCAGTCTAGGGTCTGAAAAAGCTTTCTTT
clone_size: NA; j_call: TRBJ2-7; d_call: TRBD2; v_call: TRBV19; cdr3_aa: CASASGGTYEQYF; cdr3_nt: TGTGCCAGCGCCTCGGGGGGAACCTACGAGCAGTACTTC
clone_size: NA; j_call: TRBJ1-1; d_call: NA; v_call: TRBV18; cdr3_aa: CASSPSGHTGNTEAFF; cdr3_nt: TGTGCCAGCTCACCTTCCGGACACACAGGGAACACTGAAGCTTTCTTT
clone_size: NA; j_call: TRBJ2-7; d_call: NA; v_call: TRBV10-3; cdr3_aa: CAISSPPRNEQYF; cdr3_nt: TGTGCCATCAGTAGCCCTCCACGGAACGAGCAGTACTTC
clone_size: NA; j_call: TRBJ1-3; d_call: NA; v_call: TRBV6-1; cdr3_aa: CASSEARVLSGNTIYF; cdr3_nt: TGTGCCAGCAGTGAAGCTCGTGTGCTTTCTGGAAACACCATATATTTT
clone_size: NA; j_call: TRBJ2-7; d_call: NA; v_call: TRBV5-6; cdr3_aa: CASSAFRDNYKEQYF; cdr3_nt: TGTGCCAGCAGCGCCTTCCGGGACAACTACAAGGAGCAGTACTTC
clone_size: NA; j_call: TRBJ2-3; d_call: NA; v_call: TRBV30; cdr3_aa: CAWSVLSTDTQYF; cdr3_nt: TGTGCCTGGAGTGTACTCAGCACAGATACGCAGTATTTT
clone_size: NA; j_call: TRBJ1-2; d_call: NA; v_call: TRBV2; cdr3_aa: CASSVRYGYTF; cdr3_nt: TGTGCCAGCAGTGTCCGCTATGGCTACACCTTC
clone_size: NA; j_call: TRBJ2-1; d_call: TRBD2; v_call: TRBV3-1/TRBV3-2; cdr3_aa: CASSRLAGGGNEQFF; cdr3_nt: TGTGCCAGCAGTCGACTAGCGGGAGGCGGCAATGAGCAGTTCTTC
clone_size: NA; j_call: TRBJ1-2; d_call: NA; v_call: TRBV19; cdr3_aa: CASMTSSRGYTF; cdr3_nt: TGTGCAAGTATGACCTCGTCTCGCGGCTACACCTTC
clone_size: NA; j_call: TRBJ2-7; d_call: NA; v_call: TRBV29-1; cdr3_aa: CSVEDEALGSEQYF; cdr3_nt: TGCAGCGTTGAAGATGAGGCCCTAGGGAGCGAGCAGTACTTC
clone_size: NA; j_call: TRBJ1-4; d_call: TRBD1; v_call: TRBV4-2; cdr3_aa: CASSQGVWTGTTNEKLFF; cdr3_nt: TGTGCCAGCAGCCAAGGGGTTTGGACAGGGACAACTAATGAAAAACTGTTTTTT
clone_size: once; j_call: TRBJ2-1; d_call: TRBD1; v_call: TRBV30; cdr3_aa: CAWHSIRQGWGNEQFF; cdr3_nt: TGTGCCTGGCATTCAATTAGACAGGGATGGGGCAATGAGCAGTTCTTC
clone_size: NA; j_call: TRBJ2-5; d_call: TRBD2; v_call: TRBV5-1; cdr3_aa: CASSLVSGREETQYF; cdr3_nt: TGCGCCAGCAGCTTGGTTAGCGGGAGGGAAGAGACCCAGTACTTC
clone_size: NA; j_call: TRBJ2-5; d_call: NA; v_call: TRBV5-4; cdr3_aa: CASSLRALGSETQYF; cdr3_nt: TGTGCCAGCAGCTTAAGGGCGTTAGGTTCGGAGACCCAGTACTTC
clone_size: NA; j_call: TRBJ2-7; d_call: NA; v_call: TRBV28; cdr3_aa: CASREGVYEQYF; cdr3_nt: TGTGCCAGCCGAGAGGGTGTCTACGAGCAGTACTTC
clone_size: NA; j_call: TRBJ1-2; d_call: NA; v_call: TRBV11-1; cdr3_aa: CASSSYSRNGYTF; cdr3_nt: TGTGCCAGCAGCTCCTATAGTAGGAATGGCTACACCTTC
clone_size: NA; j_call: TRBJ2-3; d_call: NA; v_call: TRBV24-1; cdr3_aa: CATRDHSGTDTQYF; cdr3_nt: TGTGCCACCCGGGACCACTCGGGGACAGATACGCAGTATTTT
clone_size: NA; j_call: TRBJ1-2; d_call: NA; v_call: TRBV27; cdr3_aa: CASVSRGPVIYGYTF; cdr3_nt: TGTGCCAGCGTCAGTCGAGGGCCGGTTATCTATGGCTACACCTTC
clone_size: NA; j_call: TRBJ2-5; d_call: NA; v_call: TRBV21-1; cdr3_aa: CASKPGRETQYF; cdr3_nt: TGTGCCAGCAAGCCAGGTCGAGAGACCCAGTACTTC
clone_size: NA; j_call: TRBJ2-7; d_call: TRBD2; v_call: TRBV5-1; cdr3_aa: CASSLVASGNYEQYF; cdr3_nt: TGCGCCAGCAGCTTGGTAGCTAGCGGGAACTACGAGCAGTACTTC
clone_size: NA; j_call: TRBJ1-1; d_call: NA; v_call: TRBV7-3; cdr3_aa: CASSPYRSTEAFF; cdr3_nt: TGTGCCAGCAGCCCATACAGGTCCACTGAAGCTTTCTTT
clone_size: NA; j_call: TRBJ2-2; d_call: NA; v_call: TRBV9; cdr3_aa: CASSGKGRWTGELFF; cdr3_nt: TGTGCCAGCAGCGGAAAGGGGAGATGGACCGGGGAGCTGTTTTTT
clone_size: NA; j_call: TRBJ2-3; d_call: TRBD2; v_call: TRBV5-5; cdr3_aa: CASSSIAGALADTQYF; cdr3_nt: TGTGCCAGCAGCAGTATAGCGGGGGCTTTGGCAGATACGCAGTATTTT
clone_size: NA; j_call: TRBJ1-3; d_call: NA; v_call: TRBV28; cdr3_aa: CASSLVTQIYAGNTIYF; cdr3_nt: TGTGCCAGCAGTTTAGTAACGCAGATTTACGCTGGAAACACCATATATTTT
clone_size: once; j_call: TRBJ2-2; d_call: NA; v_call: TRBV5-1; cdr3_aa: CASSDLGAGTGELFF; cdr3_nt: TGCGCCAGCAGCGACTTGGGCGCGGGGACCGGGGAGCTGTTTTTT
clone_size: NA; j_call: TRBJ1-3; d_call: NA; v_call: TRBV10-3; cdr3_aa: CAISESKSPGIRNTIYF; cdr3_nt: TGTGCCATCAGTGAGTCGAAATCCCCAGGGATAAGGAACACCATATATTTT
clone_size: NA; j_call: TRBJ1-5; d_call: TRBD1; v_call: TRBV18; cdr3_aa: CASSRSGQGDQPQHF; cdr3_nt: TGTGCCAGCTCACGTTCGGGACAGGGGGATCAGCCCCAGCATTTT
clone_size: NA; j_call: TRBJ1-1; d_call: NA; v_call: TRBV6-5; cdr3_aa: CASFPGDYRKTEAFF; cdr3_nt: TGTGCCAGCTTCCCAGGGGATTACAGGAAGACTGAAGCTTTCTTT
clone_size: NA; j_call: TRBJ2-1; d_call: TRBD1; v_call: TRBV6-2/TRBV6-3; cdr3_aa: CASSYSRWDRHNEQFF; cdr3_nt: TGTGCCAGCAGTTACTCGCGTTGGGACAGACACAATGAGCAGTTCTTC
clone_size: NA; j_call: TRBJ2-1; d_call: NA; v_call: TRBV30; cdr3_aa: CAWSKRRLNEQFF; cdr3_nt: TGTGCCTGGAGTAAAAGGAGATTAAATGAGCAGTTCTTC
clone_size: NA; j_call: TRBJ1-2; d_call: NA; v_call: TRBV3-1/TRBV3-2; cdr3_aa: CASSQDLRGYGYTF; cdr3_nt: TGTGCCAGCAGCCAAGATCTACGGGGGTATGGCTACACCTTC